This entry lists 28 T cell receptor delta chains sequenced from one sample in a study of Vδ1+ human thymocytes. No antigen has been assigned to these receptors. Broader study findings: Thymic TRG and TRD repertoires appeared highly polyclonal, with Gaussian CDR3 length distributions.

Extracted RNA was reverse transcribed into cDNA. The CDR3 regions were amplified by multiplex PCR from V-gene primers to a constant-region primer. TCRdb reanalysed the multiplex PCR reads via CATT. The repertoire holds tens of thousands of delta-chain clones, with about 29% as singletons. The source material was Vdelta1+ gamma-delta thymocytes from the thymus. Described subset: FACS-sorted CD3+ TCRalphabeta- TCRVdelta1+ TCRVdelta2- thymocytes. These receptors were taken from a boy younger than two who had congenital heart surgery.

This clone is labeled medium-sized. The V gene is TRDV1, the J gene TRDJ1, with 7 bases identical to TRDD3. V shed 5 bases, J shed 3 bases, and the junction held 12 bases outside the gene matches. CDR1 and CDR2 from the germline V gene are TSWWSYY and QGS. CDR3 length: 16 residues. The CDR3 is CALGFPFGGLADKLIF. CDR3 in DNA: TGTGCTCTTGGGTTCCCCTTCGGGGGATTAGCCGATAAACTCATCTTT.

Notes on this clone: Other DNA sequences within the sample encode an identical CDR3. This chain links TRDV1 with TRDJ1; D perhaps matches TRDD3 (5 bases). CDR1 and CDR2 (germline): TSWWSYY, QGS. The CDR3 has 21 amino acids. V was shortened by 4 bases and J by 2 bases, with 32 bases between the two germline ends. The CDR3 sequence: CALGATQGLVLTGGSTDKLIF. The DNA for the CDR3 is TGTGCTCTTGGGGCAACTCAAGGGTTGGTACTTACTGGAGGATCGACCGATAAACTCATCTTT.

The chain couples TRDV1 to TRDJ1; D is uncertain. The germline V and J ends were trimmed by 2 bases and 8 bases, with 15 bases remaining between them. The CDR3 consists of 14 residues. Germline CDR1 TSWWSYY, CDR2 QGS. CDR3 residues: CALGESPLRPKLIF. The CDR3 nucleotides are TGTGCTCTTGGGGAATCACCCCTCCGACCAAAACTCATCTTT.

This clone is labeled as medium-sized. V is TRDV1 and J is TRDJ1; tentatively, D is TRDD3 (5 bases). Germline V CDR1 and CDR2: TSWWSYY, QGS. V was trimmed by 5 bases and J by 0 bases, leaving 22 bases between them. There are 18 residues in the CDR3. In DNA, the CDR3 is TGTGCTCTTGGGCGTACTAGCCCATACTGGATGGACACCGATAAACTCATCTTT. Protein: CALGRTSPYWMDTDKLIF.

V gene TRDV2 combines with J gene TRDJ3; 9 bases map to TRDD2. Germline assignment: CDR1 GEAIGNYY and CDR2 EKD. The CDR3 covers 18 residues. V shed 3 bases and J 9 bases; nucleotides not matched to a gene: 14. For the CDR3, the DNA is TGTGCCTGTGACCCCTTCCTACGGACTCGGTTACCCACCCGACAGATGTTTTTC. It codes for CACDPFLRTRLPTRQMFF.

Of note for this clone: The identical CDR3 is also encoded by other nucleotide sequences in the sample. V and J are TRDV1 and TRDJ1, with TRDD3 identical over 10 bases. Germline V gene lookup returns CDR1 TSWWSYY and CDR2 QGS. The CDR3 covers 17 residues. With 2 bases clipped from V and 10 bases from J, the junction kept 16 bases outside the gene matches. In DNA, the CDR3 is TGTGCTCTTGGGGAAGGGCAACTGGGGGATCCGAACCTGGGACTCATCTTT. Translated: CALGEGQLGDPNLGLIF.

In regard to this clone: Other DNA sequences in the same sample also yield this CDR3. The V and J genes are TRDV1 and TRDJ1; 8 bases fit TRDD3. This CDR3 region has 18 residues. Trimming cost V 4 bases and J 2 bases; bases outside gene matches: 15. The V gene's germline CDR1 is TSWWSYY and CDR2 QGS. The CDR3 loop is CALGGWSYPLGDTDKLIF. The CDR3 region has the DNA TGTGCTCTTGGGGGGTGGTCCTACCCTTTGGGGGATACCGATAAACTCATCTTT.

The rearrangement joins TRDV1 to TRDJ1, with 13 nucleotides matching TRDD3. Looked up from germline, CDR1 is TSWWSYY and CDR2 is QGS. The CDR3 loop spans 23 amino acids. V trimming: 5 bases; J trimming: 2 bases; junction bases outside the gene matches: 26. This CDR3 reads CALGLHYSLLTGGYGMRTDKLIF. Written as DNA, the CDR3 is TGTGCTCTTGGGCTTCATTACTCCCTACTAACTGGGGGATACGGGATGAGGACCGATAAACTCATCTTT.

Comment on this clone: Since a much larger clone is just one base distant, this may be a read error. The chain joins TRDV2 to TRDJ3, with D maybe TRDD3 (5 bases). The CDR3 length is 20 residues. Germline V lookup: CDR1 GEAIGNYY, CDR2 EKD. DNA of the CDR3: TGTGCCTGTGACACCGAGTGCTGCCCGCCCTCCTCCTGGGACACCCGACAGGTGTTTTTC. This encodes CACDTECCPPSSWDTRQVFF.

The V call is TRDV1, the J call TRDJ1; 7 bases map to TRDD3. Germline loops: CDR1 TSWWSYY, CDR2 QGS. V lost 5 bases to trimming and J lost 7 bases; unmatched junction nucleotides: 22. This CDR3 contains 18 residues. The CDR3 sequence is CALGQSPVLGPTWGKLIF. CDR3 DNA: TGTGCTCTTGGGCAAAGCCCAGTACTGGGGCCTACATGGGGTAAACTCATCTTT.

This clone was seen only a few times. The chain uses TRDV1 and TRDJ1; the match to TRDD3 covers 9 bases. Germline V gives CDR1 TSWWSYY, CDR2 QGS. This CDR3 contains 25 residues. V trimming: 5 bases; J trimming: 0 bases; junction bases outside the gene matches: 34. The CDR3 nucleotides read TGTGCTCTTGGGCAGATATGGGGACACATGGCGATGTGGGGGATATCTCGGTGGAACACCGATAAACTCATCTTT. Translating gives CALGQIWGHMAMWGISRWNTDKLIF.

About this clone: In the same sample, other DNA sequences code for this CDR3. The V call is TRDV1, the J call TRDJ1, with TRDD3 matching over 10 bases. Per the germline V gene, CDR1 is TSWWSYY and CDR2 is QGS. The CDR3 has 17 amino acids. The V gene end was trimmed by 3 bases and the J gene end by 4 bases; junction bases not matched to a gene: 11. CDR3 DNA: TGTGCTCTTGGGGAGAACCGGGGGATACGCAAGGGCGATAAACTCATCTTT. It codes for CALGENRGIRKGDKLIF.

Relative to its sample, this clone is medium-sized. The chain joins TRDV1 to TRDJ1; TRDD2 aligns across 9 bases. The CDR3 spans 14 residues. Germline loops: CDR1 TSWWSYY, CDR2 QGS. Unmatched junction bases numbered 7, after V lost 1 base and J lost 10 bases. This chain's CDR3 is CALGERVPSYGLIF. CDR3 nucleotides: TGTGCTCTTGGGGAACGGGTCCCTTCCTACGGACTCATCTTT.

The rearrangement links TRDV1 to TRDJ1; TRDD3 might be the D (5 bases). In germline, CDR1 is TSWWSYY, CDR2 QGS. This CDR3 is built from 21 residues. Trimming left V 0 bases short and J 0 bases short, with 26 bases between. CDR3 bases: TGTGCTCTTGGGGAACTACCGCGTCCTCCGTACTGGTGGGGCTACACCGATAAACTCATCTTT. This gives the protein CALGELPRPPYWWGYTDKLIF.

A few counts support this clone. The V and J genes are TRDV1 and TRDJ1; 7 positions match TRDD3. In germline, CDR1 is TSWWSYY, CDR2 QGS. The V and J ends lost 5 bases and 0 bases, in that order; junction bases with no gene match: 33. This CDR3 region has 24 residues. The DNA of the CDR3 is TGTGCTCTTGGGCCTCGAACCCCACCCGTACGACACTGGGGAGTCCCCGGGTACACCGATAAACTCATCTTT. Its protein is CALGPRTPPVRHWGVPGYTDKLIF.

This clone appeared a single time. The chain recombines TRDV1 with TRDJ1; unclear D gene. CDR1 and CDR2 (germline): TSWWSYY, QGS. Trimming shortened V by 0 bases and J by 4 bases, and 9 bases separated the two germline ends. The CDR3 loop spans 14 amino acids. The CDR3 nucleotides are TGTGCTCTTGGGGAACTGGGTTCCGGCGATAAACTCATCTTT. Amino acids: CALGELGSGDKLIF.

Points on this clone: This may stem from a read error, because a much larger clone lies one nucleotide away. Other DNA sequences in this sample translate to the same CDR3. The chain uses TRDV1 and TRDJ1; 7 bases are shared with TRDD3. The CDR3 has 22 amino acids. Germline values: CDR1 TSWWSYY, CDR2 QGS. CDR3 DNA: TGTGCTCTTGGGTGCCCCACGGGGCCCCGTCACTGGGGAAACCGGTACACTGATAAACTCATCTTT. Translated: CALGCPTGPRHWGNRYTDKLIF.

This clone came up a few times. Other nucleotide sequences in the sample specify the same CDR3. The chain carries TRDV1 and TRDJ1, with 9 nucleotides matching TRDD3. V lost 4 bases, J lost 0 bases, and 30 bases stayed unmatched. The CDR3 is made up of 24 amino acids. CDR1 is TSWWSYY and CDR2 is QGS in the germline V gene. CDR3 residues: CALGASQGRPVLGDPTWYTDKLIF. The DNA of the CDR3 is TGTGCTCTTGGGGCCTCCCAGGGGCGACCCGTACTGGGGGACCCCACCTGGTACACCGATAAACTCATCTTT.

The gene calls are TRDV1 and TRDJ1, with D maybe TRDD2 (6 bases). Germline values: CDR1 TSWWSYY, CDR2 QGS. Trimming took 0 bases from V and 3 from J, leaving 14 bases between them. The CDR3 totals 16 residues. The CDR3 sequence: CALGELSYRGADKLIF. For the CDR3, the DNA is TGTGCTCTTGGGGAACTATCCTACCGGGGGGCCGATAAACTCATCTTT.

The table lists this clone with a few counts. The gene calls are TRDV1 and TRDJ1; 12 positions agree with TRDD3. Trimming at V came to 3 bases and at J to 5 bases, leaving 28 bases not matched to a gene. Germline V gene data show CDR1 as TSWWSYY and CDR2 as QGS. The CDR3 extends over 23 amino acids. The CDR3 here is CALGDQTAFPVLGDTRAPDKLIF. The CDR3 DNA reads as TGTGCTCTTGGGGACCAAACGGCCTTCCCCGTACTGGGGGATACAAGGGCCCCTGATAAACTCATCTTT.

Concerning this clone: One base away lies a much larger clone, so this may be a sequencing read error. V usage is TRDV1 and J usage is TRDJ1, with D perhaps TRDD3 (5 bases). This CDR3 has 16 amino acids. CDR1 TSWWSYY and CDR2 QGS come from the germline V gene. CDR3 DNA sequence: TGTGCTCTTGGGGAACTAGTGCTGGGATCGCTTGGTAAACCCATCTTT. Amino acids: CALGELVLGSLGKPIF.

This clone occurred a few times. The gene calls are TRDV1 and TRDJ1, with a weak D call TRDD3 (6 bases). The CDR3 extends over 18 amino acids. Trimming took off 1 base at V and 4 bases at J, with 22 bases between the two ends. Per germline, CDR1 TSWWSYY and CDR2 QGS. The CDR3 spells CALGERLSDGYWIDKLIF. The CDR3 DNA is TGTGCTCTTGGGGAACGGCTGTCCGACGGATACTGGATCGATAAACTCATCTTT.

V and J are TRDV1 and TRDJ1, with 7 bases matching TRDD3. With V trimmed by 2 bases and J by 0 bases, 18 bases remained unmatched. There are 20 residues in the CDR3. Germline-derived CDR1 and CDR2 are TSWWSYY and QGS. The CDR3 DNA sequence: TGTGCTCTTGGGGAAGGTTCTTCCCCCCAATGGGGGACATACACCGATAAACTCATCTTT. It specifies CALGEGSSPQWGTYTDKLIF.

This clone was seen many times. The V call is TRDV1, the J call TRDJ1; 13 nucleotides match TRDD3. V was pared by 1 base and J by 0 bases, with 23 bases of the junction left unmatched. CDR3 size: 24 residues. Per germline, CDR1 TSWWSYY and CDR2 QGS. In nucleotides, the CDR3 is TGTGCTCTTGGGGAACGGTGGCTCCCGCAGTCCCCTCTACTGGGGGATACGTACACCGATAAACTCATCTTT. Encoded protein: CALGERWLPQSPLLGDTYTDKLIF.

V is TRDV1 and J is TRDJ1; tentative D call: TRDD3 (6 bases). V was cut by 0 bases and J by 6 bases, with 14 bases left in between. Germline loops: CDR1 TSWWSYY, CDR2 QGS. The CDR3 is 15 amino acids. CDR3 DNA sequence: TGTGCTCTTGGGGAACTACGGCTGGGGAGATATAAACTCATCTTT. Its protein product is CALGELRLGRYKLIF.

The chain couples TRDV1 to TRDJ1, with a tentative D call TRDD3 (5 bases). The CDR3 is 14 residues long. V was pared by 4 bases and J by 0 bases, with 9 bases between. CDR1 and CDR2 (germline): TSWWSYY, QGS. CDR3 DNA sequence: TGTGCTCTTGGGGCCGGGGGGTACACCGATAAACTCATCTTT. Protein sequence: CALGAGGYTDKLIF.

Judged by abundance, this clone is medium-sized (0.01 to 0.1%). The chain couples TRDV1 to TRDJ1; D remains ambiguous. V lost 1 base and J lost 1, with 16 bases in between. The CDR3 extends over 17 amino acids. The germline V gene has CDR1 TSWWSYY and CDR2 QGS. The DNA for the CDR3 is TGTGCTCTTGGGGAACCCTTTCACCTTGGTAGCACCGATAAACTCATCTTT. Translation gives CALGEPFHLGSTDKLIF.

Worth noting for this clone: It may be a read error: a sequence one base away is much more abundant. Other DNA sequences of this sample code for an identical CDR3. V gene TRDV1 combines with J gene TRDJ1; a weak D match, TRDD3 (5 bases). CDR1 TSWWSYY and CDR2 QGS come from the germline V gene. This CDR3 comprises 16 residues. CDR3 nucleotides: TGTGCTCTTGGGGAGCCCTCTGGGAGGTACACCGGTAAACTCATCTTT. Its protein product is CALGEPSGRYTGKLIF.